Presented here are 25 T cell receptor beta chains from one specimen sequenced in a study of blood T cell repertoires in COVID-19. Sequencing used immunoSEQ multiplex PCR; TCRdb keeps in-frame clones, though not all of them. The table records about 190,000 clones, about nine tenths of them present only once. The material sequenced was peripheral blood. The receptors were sampled from a man aged 18 to 30 with active or convalescent COVID-19.

In DNA, the CDR3 is TGTGCCACCAGTGGCGGGAGCTCCTACAATGAGCAGTTCTTC. Protein sequence: CATSGGSSYNEQFF. V gene TRBV24-1 combines with J gene TRBJ2-1, with 7 bases lining up with TRBD2. The V segment lost 5 bases and the J segment 0 bases; nucleotides outside the gene matches: 0. From germline, CDR1 is KGHDR and CDR2 SFDVKD. The CDR3 extends over 14 amino acids.

The genes are TRBV5-6 and TRBJ1-2; 12 bases map to TRBD1. Trimming took 7 bases from V and 8 from J; bases not matched to a gene: 18. Germline V CDR1 and CDR2: SGHDT, YYEEEE. CDR3 size: 17 residues. CDR3 protein: CASLHTGTGGAYQGYTF. The DNA for the CDR3 is TGTGCCAGCCTACATACCGGGACAGGGGGCGCTTATCAAGGCTACACCTTC.

V usage is TRBV12-3 or TRBV12-4 and J usage is TRBJ2-1; D ambiguous. V was pared by 6 bases and J by 5 bases, with 11 bases between. CDR3 length equals 13 residues. The CDR3: CASRPGSNNEQFF. The CDR3 coding sequence is TGTGCCAGCAGACCCGGGTCCAACAATGAGCAGTTCTTC.

This clone was observed a single time. The DNA of the CDR3 is TGTGCCAGCAGCCAAGCCCAGGGGGTCATCAATGAGCAGTTCTTC. Translating it yields CASSQAQGVINEQFF. This chain joins TRBV3-1 (or the pseudogene TRBV3-2) and TRBJ2-1; TRBD1 aligns across 7 bases. After removal of 1 base from V and 6 bases from J, the junction contained 6 bases not matched to a gene. From germline, CDR1 is LGHDT and CDR2 YNNKEL (reference sequence). The CDR3 totals 15 residues.

The rearrangement uses TRBV6-5 and TRBJ2-2; D is ambiguous. Germline assignment: CDR1 MNHEY and CDR2 SVGAGI. The length of the CDR3 is 16 residues. V lost 0 bases to trimming and J lost 4 bases, with 12 bases between them. The CDR3 here is CASSYSTFGRTGELFF. Written as DNA, the CDR3 is TGTGCCAGCAGTTACTCGACGTTTGGGCGCACCGGGGAGCTGTTTTTT.

V and J are TRBV5-1 and TRBJ1-5; 9 positions agree with TRBD1. CDR1 and CDR2 (germline): SGHRS, YFSETQ. Trimming at V came to 4 bases and at J to 6 bases, leaving 8 bases not matched to a gene. This CDR3 is built from 15 residues. The CDR3 here is CASSPGTGSFQPQHF. The CDR3 nucleotides are TGCGCCAGCAGCCCAGGGACAGGGTCTTTTCAGCCCCAGCATTTT.

The CDR3 coding sequence is TGTGCCTGGAACGAGGGAACTGAAGCTTTCTTT. It encodes CAWNEGTEAFF. The chain combines TRBV30 with TRBJ1-1, with D hard to call. The CDR3 has 11 residues. Trimming cost V 4 bases and J 5 bases, with 8 bases left between them. The germline gives CDR1 GTSNPN, CDR2 SVGIG (reference sequence).

CDR3 nucleotides: TGCGCCAGCAGCCAAGAGGGGAGGGTAGCAGGGAATTCACCCCTCCACTTT. It translates to CASSQEGRVAGNSPLHF. The J gene is TRBJ1-6, the V gene TRBV4-1; a possible D gene is TRBD1 (5 bases). This CDR3 is 17 amino acids long. Looked up from germline, CDR1 is MGHRA and CDR2 is YSYEKL. Trimming stripped 0 bases from V and 7 bases from J, with 16 bases between.

The CDR3 DNA reads TGTGCCAGCAGTTACCCAACAGGGCTGGAGACCCAGTACTTC. Its protein is CASSYPTGLETQYF. The rearrangement links TRBV6-2 or TRBV6-3 to TRBJ2-5; tentatively, D is TRBD1 (6 bases). Germline CDR1 and CDR2: MNHEY and SVGEGT. This CDR3 has 14 residues. The V gene lost 2 bases and the J gene lost 5 bases, with 12 bases spanning the gap.

V and J are TRBV19 and TRBJ1-5; D not resolved. V dropped 3 bases and J dropped 0 bases, with 21 bases sitting between them. This CDR3 spans 19 amino acids. In germline, CDR1 is LNHDA, CDR2 SQIVND (reference sequence). CDR3 residues: CASSIPSWSTGDSNQPQHF. As DNA, the CDR3 is TGTGCCAGTAGTATTCCCTCCTGGTCTACCGGGGATAGCAATCAGCCCCAGCATTTT.

The count of this clone is one. J is TRBJ2-7 and V is TRBV2, with 16 bases fitting TRBD2. V was pared by 4 bases and J by 0 bases, with 6 bases of the junction left unmatched. This CDR3 contains 18 residues. Germline V gene sequence: CDR1 SNHLY, CDR2 FYNNEI. The CDR3 bases are TGTGCCAGCAGTGTGGGACTAGCGGGAGGGAGTAACTCCTACGAGCAGTACTTC. This sequence encodes CASSVGLAGGSNSYEQYF.

The CDR3, as DNA: TGCGCCAGCAGCCCCACAGGGGCAATCTATGAAAAACTGTTTTTT. This sequence encodes CASSPTGAIYEKLFF. The rearrangement links TRBV5-1 to TRBJ1-4, with 7 bases aligning to TRBD1. This CDR3 has 15 residues. From germline, CDR1 is SGHRS and CDR2 YFSETQ. V lost 4 bases to trimming and J lost 6 bases; unmatched junction nucleotides: 9. The variable domain in full, completed from reference TRBV5-1 and TRBJ1-4, reads KAGVTQTPRYLIKTRGQQVTLSCSPISGHRSVSWYQQTPGQGLQFLFEYFSETQRNKGNFPGRFSGRQFSNSRSEMNVSTLELGDSALYLCASSPTGAIYEKLFFGSGTQLSVL.

The chain combines TRBV21-1 with TRBJ1-1; no check of the table's D call, TRBD1, against the DNA was made. TRBV21-1 is deemed a pseudogene. The CDR3 has 16 amino acids. This CDR3 reads CASSKGRDRGGTEAFF. DNA for the CDR3: TGTGCCAGCAGCAAAGGCCGGGACAGGGGAGGGACTGAAGCTTTCTTT.

The chain recombines TRBV11-2 with TRBJ1-3; TRBD1 might be the D (5 bases). V was cut by 2 bases and J by 1 base, with 6 bases left in between. The CDR3 contains 14 residues. CDR1 SGHAT and CDR2 FQNNGV come from the germline V gene. The CDR3 loop is CASSLSGSGNTIYF. For the CDR3, the DNA is TGTGCCAGCAGCTTATCAGGGTCTGGAAACACCATATATTTT.

The V and J genes are TRBV11-3 and TRBJ2-7; TRBD1 is a possible D gene (6 bases). Trimming shortened V by 3 bases and J by 4 bases, and 10 bases separated the two germline ends. Germline V gene lookup returns CDR1 SGHNT and CDR2 YENEEA. The CDR3 extends over 13 amino acids. The CDR3 reads CASSFGRGYEQYF. The CDR3 region has the DNA TGTGCCAGCAGCTTCGGCAGGGGTTACGAGCAGTACTTC. The full variable domain, its missing parts supplied by reference TRBV11-3 and TRBJ2-7, is EAGVVQSPRYKIIEKKQPVAFWCNPISGHNTLYWYLQNLGQGPELLIRYENEEAVDDSQLPKDRFSAERLKGVDSTLKIQPAELGDSAVYLCASSFGRGYEQYFGPGTRLTVT.

The chain uses TRBV18 and TRBJ2-7, with D possibly being TRBD2 (5 bases). Trimming took 2 bases from V and 2 from J, leaving 10 bases between them. The CDR3 sequence is 14 residues long. The germline gives CDR1 KGHSH, CDR2 LQKENI. The CDR3 protein is CASSPGGGAYEQYF. CDR3 sequence (DNA): TGTGCCAGCTCACCAGGCGGAGGAGCCTACGAGCAGTACTTC. Full variable domain (missing parts from reference TRBV18 and TRBJ2-7): NAGVMQNPRHLVRRRGQEARLRCSPMKGHSHVYWYRQLPEEGLKFMVYLQKENIIDESGMPKERFSAEFPKEGPSILRIQQVVRGDSAAYFCASSPGGGAYEQYFGPGTRLTVT.

The chain has TRBV14 and TRBJ2-5; possible D gene TRBD1, 5 bases. The germline V gene has CDR1 SGHDN and CDR2 FVKESK. Trimming stripped 3 bases from V and 4 bases from J, with 9 bases between. This CDR3 contains 13 residues. The CDR3 here is CASSQGLRETQYF. In nucleotides, the CDR3 is TGTGCCAGCAGCCAGGGGCTACGAGAGACCCAGTACTTC.

V and J are TRBV7-9 and TRBJ1-3; D is unresolved. The germline gives CDR1 SEHNR, CDR2 FQNEAQ (reference sequence). The CDR3 loop spans 14 amino acids. Trimming removed 2 bases from V and 0 bases from J, with 5 bases in between. The CDR3 region has the DNA TGTGCCAGCAGCTTACCAGGCTCTGGAAACACCATATATTTT. Translated: CASSLPGSGNTIYF.

The chain combines TRBV18 with TRBJ2-2, with D hard to call. This CDR3 region has 13 residues. V was clipped by 5 bases and J by 1 base, with 5 bases between them. Germline V gene sequence: CDR1 KGHSH, CDR2 LQKENI. The CDR3 nucleotides are TGTGCCAGCTCATACAGGAACACCGGGGAGCTGTTTTTT. It is translated as CASSYRNTGELFF.

The rearrangement uses TRBV9 and TRBJ2-7; a weak D match, TRBD1 (6 bases). CDR3 size: 13 residues. V lost 0 bases and J lost 2, with 6 bases in between. Germline lookup yields CDR1 SGDLS and CDR2 YYNGEE. The CDR3 protein is CASSVAGAYEQYF. The CDR3 DNA is TGTGCCAGCAGCGTAGCAGGGGCCTACGAGCAGTACTTC.

This clone was seen just once. The J gene is TRBJ1-6, the V gene TRBV27; a possible D gene is TRBD1 (6 bases). With 6 bases removed from V and 8 bases from J, the gap between germline ends came to 11 bases. The length of the CDR3 is 13 residues. The germline V gene has CDR1 MNHEY and CDR2 SMNVEV (reference sequence). CDR3 sequence: CASSGQPHSPLHF. CDR3 in DNA: TGTGCCAGCAGCGGACAGCCTCATTCACCCCTCCACTTT.

The rearrangement joins TRBV19 to TRBJ2-3, with 11 positions matching TRBD2. CDR1 is LNHDA, CDR2 SQIVND, per germline (reference sequence). J was trimmed by 5 bases and V by 4 bases; bases with no gene match: 8. This CDR3 has 16 amino acids. The CDR3 nucleotides read TGTGCCAGTAGTACAGTAGCGGGAGGGCCCGGAGATACGCAGTATTTT. Translating it yields CASSTVAGGPGDTQYF.

V and J are TRBV30 and TRBJ1-1, with TRBD1 as a possible D gene (6 bases). This CDR3 is 12 amino acids long. Germline V CDR1 and CDR2: GTSNPN, SVGIG (reference sequence). V lost 5 bases and J lost 0, with 7 bases in between. CDR3 DNA: TGTGCCTGGTCAGGGGTGAACACTGAAGCTTTCTTT. Amino acid sequence: CAWSGVNTEAFF.

The V and J genes are TRBV9 and TRBJ2-7; 12 nucleotides line up with TRBD2. V lost 4 bases and J lost 5; bases outside the gene matches: 7. The CDR3 totals 15 residues. Germline-derived CDR1 and CDR2 are SGDLS and YYNGEE. The CDR3 nucleotides read TGTGCCAGCAGCTCCCGACTAGCGGGAGTCCACGAGCAGTACTTC. Residues: CASSSRLAGVHEQYF. The full variable domain, with the rest looked up from reference TRBV9 and TRBJ2-7, is DSGVTQTPKHLITATGQRVTLRCSPRSGDLSVYWYQQSLDQGLQFLIQYYNGEERAKGNILERFSAQQFPDLHSELNLSSLELGDSALYFCASSSRLAGVHEQYFGPGTRLTVT.

The chain employs TRBV7-3 and TRBJ2-2; TRBD1 matches 8 bases. CDR3 length: 14 residues. The J segment lost 3 bases and the V segment lost 5 bases, leaving 2 bases of the junction unmatched. Germline V CDR1 and CDR2: SGHTA, FQGTGA. Here the CDR3 DNA reads TGTGCCAGCAGCAAGGGACAGGACACCGGGGAGCTGTTTTTT. The encoded protein is CASSKGQDTGELFF. The full variable domain, with the rest looked up from reference TRBV7-3 and TRBJ2-2, is GAGVSQTPSNKVTEKGKYVELRCDPISGHTALYWYRQSLGQGPEFLIYFQGTGAADDSGLPNDRFFAVRPEGSVSTLKIQRTERGDSAVYLCASSKGQDTGELFFGEGSRLTVL.